This entry describes one T cell receptor (beta chain). The antigen is undetermined. The data derive from a study of cytotoxic CD8 clonotypes in ibrutinib-treated CLL. Study-wide context: Specimens for response were gathered following a median roughly 13 months of therapy, spanning 6 to 36. Across samples, productive templates numbered 255,043 and productive rearrangements reached roughly 98,000 on average. General study points: Few clonotypes were public, and these shrank or held steady under treatment. Sustained-remission and progressing patients' sampling times differed.

Profiled with immunoSEQ multiplex PCR; TCRdb holds only in-frame clones, not every one. The profile shows tens of thousands of clones, around 78% of them singletons. The CDR3 extends over 14 amino acids. The clonotype was recovered from a human donor with chronic lymphocytic leukemia. The material sequenced was PBMCs, taken after 24 months of ibrutinib treatment. The chain uses TRBV21-1 and TRBJ1-2; the D call of TRBD1 is as the table states it, not checked on the DNA. TRBV21-1 is a known pseudogene. In nucleotides, the CDR3 is TGTGCCAGCAGCAAAGGCCGGGACAGCTATGGCTACACCTTC. It specifies CASSKGRDSYGYTF.